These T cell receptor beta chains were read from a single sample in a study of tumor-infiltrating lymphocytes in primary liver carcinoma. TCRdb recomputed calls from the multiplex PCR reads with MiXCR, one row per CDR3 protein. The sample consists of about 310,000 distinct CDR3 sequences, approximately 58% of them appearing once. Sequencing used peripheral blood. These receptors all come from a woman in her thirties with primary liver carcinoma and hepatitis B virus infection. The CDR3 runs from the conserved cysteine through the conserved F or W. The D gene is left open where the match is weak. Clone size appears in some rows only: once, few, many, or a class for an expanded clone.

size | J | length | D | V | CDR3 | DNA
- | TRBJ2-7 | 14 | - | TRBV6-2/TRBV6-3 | CASSYSGARYEQYF | TGTGCCAGCAGTTACTCGGGGGCGAGATACGAGCAGTACTTC
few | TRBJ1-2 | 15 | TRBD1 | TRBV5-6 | CASSPGTGTHYGYTF | TGTGCCAGCAGCCCTGGGACAGGGACACACTATGGCTACACCTTC
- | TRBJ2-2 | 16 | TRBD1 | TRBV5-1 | CASSSNRGLNTGELFF | TGCGCCAGCAGCTCCAACAGGGGGCTGAACACCGGGGAGCTGTTTTTT
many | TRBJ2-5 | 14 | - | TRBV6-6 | CASIRGRNQETQYF | TGTGCCAGCATACGGGGGCGAAACCAAGAGACCCAGTACTTC
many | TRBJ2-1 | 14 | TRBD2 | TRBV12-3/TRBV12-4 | CASSFSGGRNEQFF | TGTGCCAGCAGTTTCTCGGGAGGTAGGAATGAGCAGTTCTTC
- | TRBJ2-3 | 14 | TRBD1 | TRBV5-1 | CASTWDREAGMQYF | TGCGCCAGCACCTGGGACAGAGAGGCAGGTATGCAGTATTTT
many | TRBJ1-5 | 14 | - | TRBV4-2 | CASSVDGMNQPQHF | TGTGCCAGCAGTGTGGACGGAATGAATCAGCCCCAGCATTTT
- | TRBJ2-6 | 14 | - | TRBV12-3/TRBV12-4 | CANSGNSGTNVLIF | TGTGCCAACAGTGGGAACTCTGGGACCAACGTCCTGATTTTC
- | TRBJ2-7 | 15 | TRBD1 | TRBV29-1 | CSVLFGQGSSYEQYF | TGCAGCGTCCTTTTCGGACAGGGGTCCTCCTACGAGCAGTACTTC
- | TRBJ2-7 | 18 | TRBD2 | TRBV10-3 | CAISESGTSGTRSYDQYF | TGTGCCATTAGTGAGTCAGGGACTAGCGGGACGAGATCCTACGACCAGTACTTC
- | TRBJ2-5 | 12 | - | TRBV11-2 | CTSNLDQETQYF | TGTACCAGCAACTTAGATCAGGAGACCCAGTACTTC
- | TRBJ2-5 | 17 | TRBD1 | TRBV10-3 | CATQPGQGDWREETQYF | TGTGCCACCCAACCGGGTCAGGGGGATTGGCGAGAAGAGACCCAGTACTTC
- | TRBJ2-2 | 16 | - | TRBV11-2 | CVSSPDPQLNTGRLFF | TGTGTCAGCAGCCCCGATCCCCAATTGAACACCGGGAGGCTGTTTTTT
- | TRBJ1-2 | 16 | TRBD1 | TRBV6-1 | CASSAGPGQQDYGYTF | TGTGCCAGCAGTGCGGGACCGGGACAGCAAGACTATGGCTACACCTTC
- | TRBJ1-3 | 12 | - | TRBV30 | CAWSTRRNTIYF | TGTGCCTGGAGTACGAGGAGAAACACCATATATTTT
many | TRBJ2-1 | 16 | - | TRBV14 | CASSQGQSSSYNEQFF | TGTGCCAGCAGCCAAGGTCAGTCCTCCTCCTACAATGAGCAGTTCTTC
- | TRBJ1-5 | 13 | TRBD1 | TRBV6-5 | CASSPQGNQPWHF | TGTGCCAGCAGTCCACAGGGGAATCAGCCCTGGCATTTT
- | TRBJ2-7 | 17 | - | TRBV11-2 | CASGLGGLMSSYNEQYF | TGTGCCAGCGGCTTAGGCGGACTGATGAGCTCCTACAATGAGCAGTACTTC
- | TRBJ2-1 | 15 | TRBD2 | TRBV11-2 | CASSYTGTSGDEQFF | TGTGCCAGCAGCTACACCGGGACTAGTGGCGATGAGCAGTTCTTC
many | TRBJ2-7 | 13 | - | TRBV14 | CASSQNQGYEQYF | TGTGCCAGCAGCCAGAACCAGGGTTACGAGCAGTACTTC
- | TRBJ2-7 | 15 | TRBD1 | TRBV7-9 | CASMTGGASDYEQYF | TGTGCCAGCATGACAGGGGGCGCTTCTGACTACGAGCAGTACTTC
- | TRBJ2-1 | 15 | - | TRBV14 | CASSNSQPAYNEQFF | TGTGCCAGCAGCAATTCACAACCTGCCTACAATGAGCAGTTCTTC
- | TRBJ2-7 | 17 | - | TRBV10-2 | CASSRGYLDASSYEQYF | TGCGCCAGCAGCAGGGGTTACCTCGACGCTAGCTCCTACGAGCAGTACTTC
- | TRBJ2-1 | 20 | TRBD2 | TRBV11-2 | CVSSLRFGTSVQSSHNEQFF | TGTGTCAGCAGCTTAAGGTTCGGGACTAGCGTACAGAGCTCCCACAATGAGCAGTTCTTT
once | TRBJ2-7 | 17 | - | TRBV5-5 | CASSSPRRGFDSYEQYF | TGTGCCAGCAGCTCTCCGAGACGCGGATTTGATTCCTACGAGCAGTACTTC
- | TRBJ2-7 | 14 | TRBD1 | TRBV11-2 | CASSQGADFYEQYF | TGTGCCAGCAGCCAGGGGGCTGACTTCTACGAGCAGTACTTC
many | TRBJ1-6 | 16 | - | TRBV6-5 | CASSQGISSYNSPLHF | TGTGCCAGCAGCCAGGGGATTAGCTCCTATAATTCACCCCTCCACTTT
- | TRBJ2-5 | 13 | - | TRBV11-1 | CASSRLHTETQYF | TGTGCCAGCAGCCGATTACATACAGAGACCCAGTACTTC
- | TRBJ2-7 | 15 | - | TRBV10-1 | CASSESLVSSYEQYF | TGCGCCAGCAGTGAGTCGTTGGTTAGCTCCTACGAGCAGTACTTC
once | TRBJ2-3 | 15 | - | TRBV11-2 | CASSLGGRHTGTQYF | TGTGCCAGCAGCTTAGGTGGGAGGCACACAGGTACGCAGTATTTT
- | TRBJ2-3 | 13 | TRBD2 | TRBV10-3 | CAIKRESRGTQYF | TGTGCCATCAAGCGGGAGTCGAGAGGTACGCAGTATTTT
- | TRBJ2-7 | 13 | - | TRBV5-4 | CAIHRDPLREQYF | TGTGCCATCCACAGGGATCCCCTACGCGAGCAGTACTTC
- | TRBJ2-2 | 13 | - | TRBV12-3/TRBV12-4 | CASSPQESGELFF | TGCGCCAGCAGTCCCCAAGAGTCCGGGGAGCTGTTTTTT
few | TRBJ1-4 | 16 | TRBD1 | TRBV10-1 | CASSATGTEKNEKLFF | TGCGCCAGCAGTGCCACCGGGACAGAGAAAAATGAAAAACTGTTTTTT
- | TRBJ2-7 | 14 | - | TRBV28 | CASSLQVTAYKQYF | TGTGCCAGCAGTCTACAGGTTACCGCCTACAAGCAGTACTTC
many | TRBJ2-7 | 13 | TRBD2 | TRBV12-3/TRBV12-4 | CASSSRGSYEQYF | TGTGCCAGCAGTTCTCGCGGGAGCTACGAGCAGTACTTC
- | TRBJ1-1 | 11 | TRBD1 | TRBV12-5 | CTSARDREAFF | TGTACTAGTGCCCGGGACAGGGAAGCTTTCTTT
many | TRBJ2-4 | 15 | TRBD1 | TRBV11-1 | CASSSTGEAKNIQYF | TGTGCCAGCAGCTCAACAGGGGAAGCCAAAAACATTCAGTACTTC
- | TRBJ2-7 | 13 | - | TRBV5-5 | CASSLDRAGEQYF | TGTGCCAGCAGCTTGGATCGGGCGGGCGAGCAGTACTTC
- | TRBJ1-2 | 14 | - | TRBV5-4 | CASSLAETPYGYTF | TGTGCCAGCAGCTTGGCCGAGACACCCTATGGCTACACCTTC
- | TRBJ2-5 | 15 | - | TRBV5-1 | CASSLDVWNKETQYF | TGCGCCAGCAGCTTGGACGTCTGGAACAAAGAGACCCAGTACTTC
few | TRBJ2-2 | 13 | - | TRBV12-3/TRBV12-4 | CASSLENGGELFF | TGTGCCAGCAGTTTAGAAAATGGCGGGGAGCTGTTTTTT
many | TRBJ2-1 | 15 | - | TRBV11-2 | CASSDNPGLNNEQFF | TGTGCCAGCAGCGATAATCCGGGACTGAACAATGAGCAGTTCTTC
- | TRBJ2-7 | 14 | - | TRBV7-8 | CASSYQISPVEQYF | TGTGCCAGCAGCTACCAGATCAGCCCCGTCGAGCAGTACTTC
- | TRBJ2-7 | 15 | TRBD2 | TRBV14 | CASSHKLAGLYEQYF | TGTGCCAGCAGCCACAAACTAGCGGGCCTCTACGAGCAGTACTTC